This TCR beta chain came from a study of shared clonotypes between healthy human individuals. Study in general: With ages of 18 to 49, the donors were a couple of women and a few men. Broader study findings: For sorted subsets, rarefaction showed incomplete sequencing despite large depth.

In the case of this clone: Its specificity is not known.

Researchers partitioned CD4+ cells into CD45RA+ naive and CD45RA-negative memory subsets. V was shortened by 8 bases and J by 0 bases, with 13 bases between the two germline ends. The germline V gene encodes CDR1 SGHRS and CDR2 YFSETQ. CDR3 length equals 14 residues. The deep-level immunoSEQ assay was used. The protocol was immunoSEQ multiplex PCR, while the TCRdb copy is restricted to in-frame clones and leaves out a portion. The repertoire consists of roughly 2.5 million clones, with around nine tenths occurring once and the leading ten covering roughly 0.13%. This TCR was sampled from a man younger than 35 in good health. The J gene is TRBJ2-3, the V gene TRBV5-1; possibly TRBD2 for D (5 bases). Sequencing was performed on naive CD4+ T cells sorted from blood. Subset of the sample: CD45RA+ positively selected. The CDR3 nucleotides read TGCGCCAGTCTAAGAGGGCAGAGCACAGATACGCAGTATTTT. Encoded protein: CASLRGQSTDTQYF.